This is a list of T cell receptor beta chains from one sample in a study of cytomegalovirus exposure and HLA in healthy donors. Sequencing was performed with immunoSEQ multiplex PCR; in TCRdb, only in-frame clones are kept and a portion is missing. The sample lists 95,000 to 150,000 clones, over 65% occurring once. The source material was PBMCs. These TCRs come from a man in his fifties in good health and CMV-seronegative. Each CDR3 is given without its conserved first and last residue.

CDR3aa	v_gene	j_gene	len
ASGGDGTGELF	TRBV5-1	TRBJ2-2	11
ASTAHGGATEAF	TRBV7-8	TRBJ1-1	12
ASSLTTGGRETQY	TRBV5-1	TRBJ2-5	13
AWGGTGANVLT	TRBV30	TRBJ2-6	11
SGGGTEAF	TRBV29-1	TRBJ1-1	8
ASSFGTGTLSLYGYT	TRBV19	TRBJ1-2	15
ASSLGASAGGDTQY	TRBV5-1	TRBJ2-3	14
ASSPDRSNYGYT	TRBV5-6	TRBJ1-2	12
ASSSATIAAQETQY	TRBV13	TRBJ2-5	14
ASSPGTGTETQY	TRBV5-1	TRBJ2-5	12
ASSLRTSGINEQF	TRBV5-4	TRBJ2-1	13
ASSLGTRSSGNTIY	TRBV7-6	TRBJ1-3	14
ASSPAGLDNEKLF	TRBV7-8	TRBJ1-4	13
ASSPGIQYQETQY	TRBV7-7	TRBJ2-5	13
ASTKDSNSLSYEQY	TRBV5-1	-	14
ASSGRGQHTEAF	TRBV2	TRBJ1-1	12
ASSPSGTGGAYYGYT	TRBV18	TRBJ1-2	15
ASSLGQGGEQY	TRBV18	TRBJ2-7	11
ASSLGGTGDGNIQY	TRBV5-1	TRBJ2-4	14
ASSQEDRVFGGYT	TRBV4-1	TRBJ1-2	13
ASSLANYYGYT	TRBV11-2	TRBJ1-2	11
ASRTGGGATDTQY	TRBV6-5	TRBJ2-3	13
ASSIGQTEGGYT	TRBV19	TRBJ1-2	12
ASSQLFQGYTEAF	TRBV23-1	TRBJ1-1	13
ASSQKGVGQGADTQY	TRBV27	TRBJ2-3	15
ASSQEGPKSSQYYGYT	TRBV4-3	TRBJ1-2	16
ASSLQGLAGTDTQY	TRBV5-8	TRBJ2-3	14
ASSQTGQVNEKLF	TRBV7-9	TRBJ1-4	13
ASSVGSYPTGELF	TRBV5-1	TRBJ2-2	13
ASSPGTGYLSSPLH	TRBV18	TRBJ1-6	14
ASSLTGGNLEKLF	TRBV5-5	TRBJ1-4	13
ASSSRSTGANT	TRBV7-2	TRBJ1-2	11
ASSPRDSGEEKLF	TRBV4-1	TRBJ1-4	13
ASSLTSYIGEQY	TRBV5-1	TRBJ2-7	12
ASSYRGDLNYGYT	TRBV5-1	TRBJ1-2	13
ASSQVQGARAYEQY	TRBV4-3	TRBJ2-7	14
ASSEEGGGTDTQY	TRBV2	TRBJ2-3	13
ASSLELRDIDNEQF	TRBV7-9	TRBJ2-1	14
ASSQDSGLQLTTGELF	TRBV14	TRBJ2-2	16
ASSYPGVSAQY	TRBV6-5	TRBJ2-5	11
ASSETGGRDRELF	TRBV6-1	TRBJ2-2	13
ASTLGRNYGYT	TRBV5-6	TRBJ1-2	11
AWSHFRVGWDRGNTGELF	TRBV30	TRBJ2-2	18
ASSSLSRQRNTEAF	TRBV7-9	TRBJ1-1	14
ASSIGQGRKEPQH	TRBV7-8	TRBJ1-5	13
AWRTGTASYEQY	TRBV30	TRBJ2-7	12
ASSETPGQGFGYT	TRBV6-1	TRBJ1-2	13
ASTKTGMETQY	TRBV25-1	TRBJ2-5	11
AARTGGTEAF	TRBV19	TRBJ1-1	10
ASRPGPNTEAF	TRBV5-6	TRBJ1-1	11